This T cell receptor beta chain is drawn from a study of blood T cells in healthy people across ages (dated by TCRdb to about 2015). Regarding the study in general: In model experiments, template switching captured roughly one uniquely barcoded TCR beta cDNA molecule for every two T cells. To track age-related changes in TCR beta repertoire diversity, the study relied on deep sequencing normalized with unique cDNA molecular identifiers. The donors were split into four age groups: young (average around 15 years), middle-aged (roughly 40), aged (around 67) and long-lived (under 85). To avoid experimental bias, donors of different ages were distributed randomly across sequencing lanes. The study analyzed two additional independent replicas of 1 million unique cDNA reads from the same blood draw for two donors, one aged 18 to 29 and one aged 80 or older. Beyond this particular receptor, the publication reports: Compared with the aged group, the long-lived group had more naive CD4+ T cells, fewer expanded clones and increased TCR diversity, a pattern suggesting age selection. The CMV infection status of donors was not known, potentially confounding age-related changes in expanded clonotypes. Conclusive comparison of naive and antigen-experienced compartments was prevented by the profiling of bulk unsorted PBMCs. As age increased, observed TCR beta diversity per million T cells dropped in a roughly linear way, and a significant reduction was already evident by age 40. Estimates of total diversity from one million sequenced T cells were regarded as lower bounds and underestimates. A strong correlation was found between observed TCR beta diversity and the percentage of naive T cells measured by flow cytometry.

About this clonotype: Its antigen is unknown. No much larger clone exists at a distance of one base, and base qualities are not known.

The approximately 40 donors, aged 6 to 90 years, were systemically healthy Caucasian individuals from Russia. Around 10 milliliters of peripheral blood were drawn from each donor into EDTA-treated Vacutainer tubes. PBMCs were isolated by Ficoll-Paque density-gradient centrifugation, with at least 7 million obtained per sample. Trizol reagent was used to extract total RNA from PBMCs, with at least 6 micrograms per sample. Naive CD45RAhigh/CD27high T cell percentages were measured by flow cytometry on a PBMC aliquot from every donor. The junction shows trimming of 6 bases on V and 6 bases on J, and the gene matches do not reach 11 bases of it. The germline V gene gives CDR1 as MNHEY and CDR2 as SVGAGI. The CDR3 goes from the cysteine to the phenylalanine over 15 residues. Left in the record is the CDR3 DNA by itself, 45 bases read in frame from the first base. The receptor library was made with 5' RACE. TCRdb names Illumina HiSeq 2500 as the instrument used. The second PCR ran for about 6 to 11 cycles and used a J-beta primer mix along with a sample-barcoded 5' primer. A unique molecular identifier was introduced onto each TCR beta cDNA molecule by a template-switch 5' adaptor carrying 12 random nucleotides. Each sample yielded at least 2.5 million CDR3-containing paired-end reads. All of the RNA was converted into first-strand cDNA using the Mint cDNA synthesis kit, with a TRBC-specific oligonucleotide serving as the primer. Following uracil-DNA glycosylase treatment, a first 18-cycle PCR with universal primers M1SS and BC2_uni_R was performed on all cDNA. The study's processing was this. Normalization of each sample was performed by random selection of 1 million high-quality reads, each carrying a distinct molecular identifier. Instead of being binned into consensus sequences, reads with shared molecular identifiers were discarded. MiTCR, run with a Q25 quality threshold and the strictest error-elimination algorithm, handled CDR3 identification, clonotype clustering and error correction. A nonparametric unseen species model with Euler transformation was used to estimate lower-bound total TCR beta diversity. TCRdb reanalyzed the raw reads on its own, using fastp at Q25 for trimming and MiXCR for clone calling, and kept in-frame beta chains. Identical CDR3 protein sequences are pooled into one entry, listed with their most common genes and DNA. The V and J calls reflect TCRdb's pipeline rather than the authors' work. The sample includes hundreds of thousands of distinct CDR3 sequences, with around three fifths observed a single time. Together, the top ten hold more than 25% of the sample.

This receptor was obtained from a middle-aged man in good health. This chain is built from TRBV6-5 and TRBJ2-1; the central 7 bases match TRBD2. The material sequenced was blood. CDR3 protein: CASSTTLAALNEQFF. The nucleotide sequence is TGTGCCAGCAGCACCACGCTAGCGGCGCTCAATGAGCAGTTCTTC.